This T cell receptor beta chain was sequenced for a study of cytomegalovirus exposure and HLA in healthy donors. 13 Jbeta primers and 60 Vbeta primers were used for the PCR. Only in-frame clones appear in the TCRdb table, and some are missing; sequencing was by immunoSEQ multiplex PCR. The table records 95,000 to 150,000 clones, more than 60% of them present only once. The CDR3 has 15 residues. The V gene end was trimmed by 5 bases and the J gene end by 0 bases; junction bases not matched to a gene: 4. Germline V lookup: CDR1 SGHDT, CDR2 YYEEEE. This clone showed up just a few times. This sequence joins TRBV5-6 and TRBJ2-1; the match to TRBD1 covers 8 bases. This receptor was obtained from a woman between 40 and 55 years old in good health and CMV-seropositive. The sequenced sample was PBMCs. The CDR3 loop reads CASRKDRDSYNEQFF. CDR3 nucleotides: TGTGCCAGCAGAAAGGACAGGGACTCCTACAATGAGCAGTTCTTC.